This TCR beta chain was retrieved from a study of human T cells and chemical hapten exposure. Study as a whole: Upper inner arm skin measuring approximately 2 cm by approximately 2 cm received 2% DPC for sensitization.

Time point indicated: pre-sensitization, week 0. Indicated treatment: therapeutic diphenylcyclopropenone sensitization with weekly scalp DPC. The CDR3 length is 15 residues. V lost 3 bases to trimming and J lost 9 bases, with 21 bases between them. Germline loops: CDR1 ENHRY, CDR2 SYGVKD. Original analysis: TCR counts had a median of approximately 87,000 per sample and spanned about 23,224 to 690,600. One entry per CDR3 protein, called by TCRdb with MiXCR from the RACE reads. Clone size and V and J calls follow TCRdb, not the original study. The sample lists 150,000 to 200,000 distinct CDR3 sequences; around 30% were seen once.

The receptor's source is a woman in her thirties with alopecia areata. Some clones in this sample may be carry-over from other donors' samples. The V gene is TRBV10-3, the J gene TRBJ2-7; TRBD1 might be the D (5 bases). The input for sequencing was whole blood, taken in connection with sensitization to the hapten diphenylcyclopropenone (DPC). CDR3 amino acids: CAISDQGYPNLGQYF. As DNA, the CDR3 is TGTGCCATCAGTGATCAGGGTTATCCCAACTTAGGGCAGTACTTC.